Presented here are 19 T cell receptor beta chains from one specimen sequenced in a study of tumour-infiltrating T cells in Burkitt lymphoma. Produced via immunoSEQ multiplex PCR; TCRdb's table is partial and in-frame only. The sample records more than 12,000 clones, more than 60% being singletons. Sequencing input: tumor tissue. The receptors come from a human donor with diffuse large B-cell lymphoma.

The rearrangement uses TRBV6-5 and TRBJ1-4; 7 positions agree with TRBD1. V trimming: 0 bases; J trimming: 6 bases; junction bases outside the gene matches: 4. In germline, CDR1 is MNHEY, CDR2 SVGAGI. The CDR3 is 15 residues long. The CDR3 DNA sequence: TGTGCCAGCAGTTACTCACAGGGGAGACATGAAAAACTGTTTTTT. Its protein product is CASSYSQGRHEKLFF.

The chain has TRBV11-1 and TRBJ2-5; 10 nucleotides align to TRBD1. The CDR3 is 15 amino acids. Germline CDR1 reads SGHAT; CDR2 reads FQDESV (reference sequence). V shed 3 bases and J 5 bases; nucleotides not matched to a gene: 6. This chain's CDR3 is CASSFRTGGLETQYF. The CDR3 DNA reads TGTGCCAGCAGCTTCCGGACAGGGGGTTTGGAGACCCAGTACTTC.

The chain uses TRBV7-8 and TRBJ1-1; D unclear. The CDR3 runs 14 residues. V dropped 1 base and J dropped 1 base, with 7 bases sitting between them. Germline CDR1 reads SGHVS; CDR2 reads FQNEAQ. The CDR3 sequence is CASSLGGENTEAFF. The CDR3 DNA follows: TGTGCCAGCAGCTTAGGTGGAGAGAACACTGAAGCTTTCTTT.

The rearrangement links TRBV5-6 to TRBJ2-7; 7 bases are shared with TRBD2. Trimming removed 1 base from V and 2 bases from J; junction bases left unmatched: 9. This CDR3 has 16 amino acids. Germline-derived CDR1 and CDR2 are SGHDT and YYEEEE. This CDR3 reads CASSLRRERLTYEQYF. CDR3 coding DNA: TGTGCCAGCAGCTTGAGGCGGGAGAGGTTAACCTACGAGCAGTACTTC. Using reference TRBV5-6 and TRBJ2-7 for the parts outside the CDR3, the full variable domain is DAGVTQSPTHLIKTRGQQVTLRCSPKSGHDTVSWYQQALGQGPQFIFQYYEEEERQRGNFPDRFSGHQFPNYSSELNVNALLLGDSALYLCASSLRRERLTYEQYFGPGTRLTVT.

This clone was seen more than once but under ten times. The chain uses TRBV5-1 and TRBJ2-2; the D is unclear. The CDR3 totals 14 residues. Germline CDR1 is SGHRS and CDR2 is YFSETQ. V dropped 7 bases and J dropped 1 base, with 11 bases sitting between them. As DNA, the CDR3 is TGCGCCAGCGAGAGAATAGAGAACACCGGGGAGCTGTTTTTT. Its translation: CASERIENTGELFF. Looking up the rest from reference TRBV5-1 and TRBJ2-2 gives the full variable domain: KAGVTQTPRYLIKTRGQQVTLSCSPISGHRSVSWYQQTPGQGLQFLFEYFSETQRNKGNFPGRFSGRQFSNSRSEMNVSTLELGDSALYLCASERIENTGELFFGEGSRLTVL.

This chain links TRBV7-7 with TRBJ2-7; D not resolved. Trimming shortened V by 0 bases and J by 3 bases, and 6 bases separated the two germline ends. Germline loops: CDR1 SSHAT, CDR2 FNYEAQ (reference sequence). CDR3 length: 13 amino acids. CDR3: CASSLARGYEQYV. The DNA of the CDR3 is TGTGCCAGCAGCTTAGCGCGAGGCTACGAGCAGTACGTC.

The chain has TRBV9 and TRBJ2-5; 8 nucleotides line up with TRBD2. This CDR3 is built from 14 residues. Germline V gene lookup returns CDR1 SGDLS and CDR2 YYNGEE. Unmatched junction bases numbered 4, after V lost 4 bases and J lost 2 bases. CDR3 residues: CASSPSGRQETQYF. Here the CDR3 DNA reads TGTGCCAGCAGCCCTAGCGGGCGACAAGAGACCCAGTACTTC.

Only one count was recorded for this clone. This chain links TRBV5-8 with TRBJ2-7, with D possibly matching TRBD2 (5 bases). The V and J ends lost 0 bases and 3 bases respectively, with 10 bases between them. CDR1 is SGHTS and CDR2 is YDEGEE in the germline V gene. CDR3 length: 14 amino acids. CDR3 DNA sequence: TGTGCCAGCAGCTTGGGGGGAGTCAACTACGAGCAGTACGTC. It codes for CASSLGGVNYEQYV.

V usage is TRBV19 and J usage is TRBJ1-2, with D possibly matching TRBD1 (6 bases). Trimming removed 4 bases at V and 5 bases at J, with 17 bases between. Germline CDR1 reads LNHDA; CDR2 reads SQIVND (reference sequence). The CDR3 is 15 residues long. The CDR3, as DNA: TGTGCCAGTAGTAAACAGGGACTTAGACTGTATGGCTACACCTTC. Protein: CASSKQGLRLYGYTF.

The chain combines TRBV29-1 with TRBJ1-5; 10 bases align to TRBD1. The junction had 15 bases not matched to a gene; V was cut back by 7 bases and J by 15 bases. This CDR3 region has 13 residues. CDR1 SQVTM and CDR2 ANQGSEA come from the germline V gene. The CDR3 is CSAAFEGTGAPHF. For the CDR3, the DNA is TGCAGCGCTGCCTTTGAGGGGACAGGGGCCCCGCATTTT.

This chain connects TRBV19 to TRBJ2-1; TRBD2 matches 13 bases. V shed 4 bases, J shed 7 bases, and the junction held 7 bases outside the gene matches. Per germline, CDR1 LNHDA and CDR2 SQIVND (reference sequence). The CDR3 totals 16 residues. The CDR3 nucleotides read TGTGCCAGTAGTACCGGACTAGCGGGAGTATCAAATGAGCAGTTCTTC. Translation: CASSTGLAGVSNEQFF.

V gene TRBV2 combines with J gene TRBJ2-5, with D possibly TRBD1 on 6 matching bases. Germline V lookup: CDR1 SNHLY, CDR2 FYNNEI. The CDR3 is made up of 15 amino acids. Between the trimmed V and J ends, which lost 5 bases and 2 bases, there was a span of 15 bases. CDR3 loop: CASSPTGTRQETQYF. CDR3 sequence (DNA): TGTGCCAGCAGTCCGACCGGGACAAGACAAGAGACCCAGTACTTC. The full variable domain, in which reference TRBV2 and TRBJ2-5 provide the parts outside the CDR3, is EPEVTQTPSHQVTQMGQEVILRCVPISNHLYFYWYRQILGQKVEFLVSFYNNEISEKSEIFDDQFSVERPDGSNFTLKIRSTKLEDSAMYFCASSPTGTRQETQYFGPGTRLLVL.

Points on this clone: The junction shows a germline mismatch at one end, possibly a read error. V gene TRBV7-9 combines with J gene TRBJ2-3, with D uncertain. Germline V gene data show CDR1 as SEHNR and CDR2 as FQNEAQ (reference sequence). The CDR3 contains 13 residues. The CDR3 here is CASSRLWAGLSDF. CDR3 coding DNA: TGTGCCAGCAGCCGCCTTTGGGCAGGTCTTTCGGATTTT.

This clone has a single count. V usage is TRBV5-1 and J usage is TRBJ2-1; tentatively, D is TRBD2 (5 bases). The CDR3 is 14 amino acids. Germline V gene data show CDR1 as SGHRS and CDR2 as YFSETQ. Trimming removed 4 bases at V and 7 bases at J, with 15 bases between. This chain's CDR3 is CASSTRTGLNEQFF. The CDR3 DNA reads as TGCGCCAGCAGCACCCGGACTGGCTTGAATGAGCAGTTCTTC.

This clone is medium-sized within its sample. At the DNA level, this CDR3 is encoded by other sequences in the same sample as well. The V and J genes are TRBV5-1 and TRBJ2-3; D ambiguous. Germline V gives CDR1 SGHRS, CDR2 YFSETQ. V was trimmed by 3 bases and J by 1 base, leaving 6 bases between them. CDR3 size: 13 residues. The CDR3 here is CASSWSGTDTQYF. In nucleotides, the CDR3 is TGCGCCAGCAGCTGGTCAGGCACAGATACGCAGTATTTT.

The V gene is TRBV7-9, the J gene TRBJ1-2, with D possibly TRBD1 on 6 matching bases. V was trimmed by 5 bases and J by 6 bases, leaving 10 bases between them. Germline V gene data show CDR1 as SEHNR and CDR2 as FQNEAQ (reference sequence). This CDR3 is built from 12 residues. CDR3 amino acids: CASSAQGHGYTF. CDR3 bases: TGTGCCAGCAGCGCACAGGGTCATGGCTACACCTTC.

The V gene is TRBV19, the J gene TRBJ1-1, with 9 bases aligning to TRBD1. The length of the CDR3 is 17 residues. CDR1 and CDR2 from the germline V gene are LNHDA and SQIVND (reference sequence). V was pared by 5 bases and J by 2 bases, with 12 bases of the junction left unmatched. The CDR3 nucleotides read TGTGCCAGTAGTCCACCTCTCCGGGACAGGGTTAACACTGAAGCTTTCTTT. It codes for CASSPPLRDRVNTEAFF.

The gene calls are TRBV30 and TRBJ1-2; unclear D gene. Trimming cost V 4 bases and J 4 bases, with 13 bases left between them. CDR1 and CDR2 (germline): GTSNPN, SVGIG (reference sequence). CDR3 length equals 13 residues. The CDR3 nucleotides read TGTGCCTGGAAACCCATAAAGGGCTATGGCTACACCTTC. Its translation is CAWKPIKGYGYTF. Combining the CDR3 with reference TRBV30 and TRBJ1-2 gives the whole variable domain SQTIHQWPATLVQPVGSPLSLECTVEGTSNPNLYWYRQAAGRGLQLLFYSVGIGQISSEVPQNLSASRPQDRQFILSSKKLLLSDSGFYLCAWKPIKGYGYTFGSGTRLTVV.

The V gene is TRBV4-2, the J gene TRBJ2-7; 11 bases are shared with TRBD2. The CDR3 is 16 amino acids. Germline V gene lookup returns CDR1 LGHNA and CDR2 YNFKEQ. V lost 4 bases, J lost 1 base, and 6 bases stayed unmatched. CDR3 DNA: TGTGCCAGCAGCCCCGAGACTAGCGGGGCTTCCTACGAGCAGTACTTC. It is translated as CASSPETSGASYEQYF.